This record concerns one TCR beta chain sequence. Some clones are missing from TCRdb's copy, which holds only in-frame ones; the method was immunoSEQ multiplex PCR. The top ten clones hold approximately 2.1% of a sample with approximately 390,000 clones, 70% to 90% of them seen once. This CDR3 has 13 amino acids. Per the germline V gene, CDR1 is SGDLS and CDR2 is YYNGEE. V was trimmed by 2 bases and J by 5 bases, leaving 11 bases between them. This record belongs to a study of blood T cell repertoires in COVID-19. Study at large: The origin of the acute and convalescent COVID-19 samples was the United States, Italy and Spain.

V is TRBV9 and J is TRBJ2-7; D may be TRBD2 (6 bases). The receptor's source is a woman aged 40 to 49 with acute COVID-19. Sequencing was carried out using PBMCs or T cells enriched from blood (not recorded which). CDR3: CASSVGTSHEQYF. The CDR3 coding sequence is TGTGCCAGCAGCGTCGGGACTTCCCACGAGCAGTACTTC.